This note documents a single T cell receptor (beta chain) sequence. In the source study's methods: From reference gene primer amplification, estimates of nucleated cell counts were derived. Produced via immunoSEQ multiplex PCR; TCRdb's table is partial and in-frame only. That table furnishes V, J and clone size, whereas the DNA furnished D and trimming. The sample shows roughly 190,000 clones, 88% of them seen only once. The data were taken from a study of blood T cell repertoires in COVID-19. Study at large: Donors in the United States, Italy and Spain gave samples during acute or convalescent COVID-19. From T cells, B-cell-depleted T cells, or PBMCs came the material, which was cDNA or gDNA.

The receptor comes from a man between 35 and 55 years old with active or convalescent COVID-19. Sequencing input: peripheral blood.

The CDR3 DNA sequence: TGTGCCACCAGCAGGATACGACAGGGGACCTACAATGAGCAGTTCTTC. This codes for CATSRIRQGTYNEQFF. The chain links TRBV15 to TRBJ2-1; 8 bases are shared with TRBD1. Losses at the gene ends were 3 bases for V and 2 bases for J; bases not matched to a gene: 6. Germline loops: CDR1 LNHNV, CDR2 YYDKDF (reference sequence). This CDR3 comprises 16 residues.